These T cell receptor beta chains were read from a single sample in a study of siplizumab effects on memory and regulatory T cells. Repertoires were generated with immunoSEQ multiplex PCR, while TCRdb's copy carries only in-frame clones and drops some. The sample carries tens of thousands of clones, around 97% recorded once. The sample comprised naive CD4+ T cells sorted from blood. The source of these receptors is a human donor in good health. The CDR3 runs from the conserved cysteine through the conserved F or W. The order of the fields is J gene, V gene, D gene, clone size, CDR3 protein, CDR3 DNA. A D gene is named only where the DNA matches it firmly. Not all rows give a size; the values are once, few, many and, for expanded clones, a class.

TRBJ1-1,TRBV7-2,.,.,CASSLAGGATEAFF,TGTGCCAGCAGCTTAGCTGGGGGTGCCACTGAAGCTTTCTTT
TRBJ1-4,TRBV9,.,.,CASSVAGANEKLFF,TGTGCCAGCAGCGTAGCTGGCGCTAATGAAAAACTGTTTTTT
TRBJ2-3,TRBV19,TRBD2,.,CASRWVAGGLDTQYF,TGTGCCAGTAGATGGGTAGCGGGGGGGCTAGATACGCAGTATTTT
TRBJ2-5,TRBV7-9,TRBD1,.,CASSLPQGAETQYF,TGTGCCAGCAGCTTACCGCAGGGGGCCGAGACCCAGTACTTC
TRBJ1-3,TRBV6-5,.,few,CASSLRGQSGNTIYF,TGTGCCAGCAGCCTCCGCGGACAGTCCGGAAACACCATATATTTT
TRBJ1-2,TRBV6-1,TRBD1,.,CASSVRQGPANIYGYTF,TGTGCCAGCAGTGTCCGACAGGGACCAGCTAACATTTATGGCTACACCTTC
TRBJ2-7,TRBV12-5,.,.,CASGLVLGGGWDEQYF,TGTGCTAGTGGTTTGGTACTAGGGGGGGGCTGGGACGAGCAGTACTTC
TRBJ2-7,TRBV18,TRBD1,once,CASSPFSAGGTPYEQYF,TGTGCCAGCTCACCATTCTCGGCAGGGGGCACCCCCTACGAGCAGTACTTC
TRBJ1-5,TRBV28,TRBD1,.,CASRDRGWQPQHF,TGTGCCAGCCGGGACAGGGGATGGCAGCCCCAGCATTTT
TRBJ2-7,TRBV7-3,TRBD2,.,CASRPSGTSGEQYF,TGTGCCAGCAGGCCTTCCGGGACTAGCGGCGAGCAGTACTTC
TRBJ1-1,TRBV7-2,.,.,CASTGQPNTEAFF,TGTGCCAGCACCGGACAGCCGAACACTGAAGCTTTCTTT
TRBJ1-1,TRBV7-9,.,.,CASSSPDDQGLMNTEAFF,TGTGCCAGCAGCTCGCCCGATGACCAGGGACTAATGAACACTGAAGCTTTCTTT
TRBJ2-7,TRBV27,.,.,CASSLAGAAEQYF,TGTGCCAGCAGTTTAGCGGGGGCGGCCGAGCAGTACTTC
TRBJ2-7,TRBV6-1,.,.,CASRSDTSYEQYF,TGTGCCAGCAGAAGCGACACATCCTACGAGCAGTACTTC
TRBJ2-1,TRBV18,.,.,CASSPPGTGYNEQFF,TGTGCCAGCTCACCACCCGGGACGGGGTACAATGAGCAGTTCTTC
TRBJ1-4,TRBV19,.,once,CASSRGTNEKLFF,TGTGCCAGTAGCCGGGGAACTAATGAAAAACTGTTTTTT
TRBJ1-2,TRBV28,.,.,CASSFGGPNYGYTF,TGTGCCAGCAGTTTTGGAGGCCCAAACTATGGCTACACCTTC
TRBJ2-7,TRBV5-1,TRBD2,.,CASSLTSGGPRTYEQYF,TGCGCCAGCAGCTTGACTAGCGGGGGACCTCGGACCTACGAGCAGTACTTC
TRBJ1-3,TRBV9,.,.,CASSPHGNTIYF,TGTGCCAGCAGCCCCCATGGAAACACCATATATTTT
TRBJ2-1,TRBV10-2,.,.,CASSDPRERGPYNEQFF,TGCGCCAGCAGTGATCCCCGGGAAAGGGGCCCCTACAATGAGCAGTTCTTC
TRBJ2-1,TRBV7-2,.,.,CASSALSNEQFF,TGTGCCAGCAGCGCATTAAGCAATGAGCAGTTCTTC
TRBJ2-1,TRBV7-3,.,.,CASSFEGNEQFF,TGTGCCAGCAGCTTCGAAGGCAATGAGCAGTTCTTC
TRBJ2-7,TRBV10-3,.,.,CAISAGTSWDEQYF,TGTGCCATCAGTGCCGGGACTTCTTGGGACGAGCAGTACTTC
TRBJ2-1,TRBV9,.,.,CASSPAEATEQFF,TGTGCCAGCAGCCCAGCAGAGGCAACCGAGCAGTTCTTC
TRBJ2-3,TRBV9,TRBD2,.,CASSVFSGGSVDTQYF,TGTGCCAGCAGCGTCTTCAGCGGGGGGTCGGTAGATACGCAGTATTTT
TRBJ2-2,TRBV10-1,.,.,CASSRTGTGELFF,TGCGCCAGCAGTAGGACTGGAACCGGGGAGCTGTTTTTT
TRBJ1-2,TRBV27,.,.,CASSGGGGYGYTF,TGTGCCAGCAGTGGGGGGGGCGGCTATGGCTACACCTTC
TRBJ1-5,TRBV6-1,.,.,CASSEGQTNQPQHF,TGTGCCAGCAGTGAAGGTCAGACCAATCAGCCCCAGCATTTT
TRBJ1-2,TRBV6-1,.,once,CASSPLGMRNYGYTF,TGTGCCAGCAGTCCCTTGGGTATGCGAAACTATGGCTACACCTTC
TRBJ2-5,TRBV6-1,.,.,CASCFWQETQYF,TGTGCCAGCTGTTTCTGGCAAGAGACCCAGTACTTC